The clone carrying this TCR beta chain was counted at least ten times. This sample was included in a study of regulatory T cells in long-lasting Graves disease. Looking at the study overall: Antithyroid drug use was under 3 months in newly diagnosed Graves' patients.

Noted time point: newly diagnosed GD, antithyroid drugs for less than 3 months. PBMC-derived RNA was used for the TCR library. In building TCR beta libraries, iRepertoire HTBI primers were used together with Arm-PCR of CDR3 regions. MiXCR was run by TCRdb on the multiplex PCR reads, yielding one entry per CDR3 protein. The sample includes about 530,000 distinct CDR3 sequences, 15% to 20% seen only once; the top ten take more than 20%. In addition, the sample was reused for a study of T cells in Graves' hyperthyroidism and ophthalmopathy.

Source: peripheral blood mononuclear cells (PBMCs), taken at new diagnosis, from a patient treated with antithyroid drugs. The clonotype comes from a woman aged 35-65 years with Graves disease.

The CDR3 reads CASSVSGNTEAFF. The CDR3 nucleotides are TGTGCCAGCAGTGTTTCAGGGAACACTGAAGCTTTCTTT. The rearrangement links TRBV2 to TRBJ1-1; D uncertain. Trimming removed 4 bases at V and 1 base at J, with 7 bases between. Germline V lookup: CDR1 SNHLY, CDR2 FYNNEI. The CDR3 runs to 13 residues. Supplemented by reference TRBV2 and TRBJ1-1, the full variable domain reads EPEVTQTPSHQVTQMGQEVILRCVPISNHLYFYWYRQILGQKVEFLVSFYNNEISEKSEIFDDQFSVERPDGSNFTLKIRSTKLEDSAMYFCASSVSGNTEAFFGQGTRLTVV.